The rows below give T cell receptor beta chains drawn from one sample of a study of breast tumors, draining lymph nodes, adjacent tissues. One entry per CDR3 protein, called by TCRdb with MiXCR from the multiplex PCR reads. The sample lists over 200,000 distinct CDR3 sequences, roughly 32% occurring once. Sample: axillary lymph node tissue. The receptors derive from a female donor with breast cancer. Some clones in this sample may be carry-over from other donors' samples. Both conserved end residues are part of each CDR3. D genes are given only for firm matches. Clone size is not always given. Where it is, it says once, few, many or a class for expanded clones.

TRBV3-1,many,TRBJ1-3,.,CASSQATASSGNTIYF,TGTGCCAGCAGCCAAGCGACAGCCAGCTCTGGAAACACCATATATTTT
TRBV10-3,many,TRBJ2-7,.,CAIKAADYTTNEQYF,TGTGCCATCAAGGCCGCCGACTACACCACCAACGAGCAGTACTTC
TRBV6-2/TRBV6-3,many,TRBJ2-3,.,CASSSSPGGGSTDTQYF,TGTGCCAGCAGTTCCAGCCCTGGCGGGGGCTCCACAGATACGCAGTATTTT
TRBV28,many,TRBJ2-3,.,CATKINTDTQYF,TGTGCAACCAAAATAAACACAGATACGCAGTATTTT
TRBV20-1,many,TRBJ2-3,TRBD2,CSGGVSLLAGGPDTQYF,TGCAGTGGGGGGGTATCACTCCTAGCGGGAGGGCCGGATACGCAGTATTTT
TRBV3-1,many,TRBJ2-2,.,CASSQASASGPGELFF,TGTGCCAGCAGCCAAGCAAGCGCTTCAGGGCCCGGGGAGCTGTTTTTT
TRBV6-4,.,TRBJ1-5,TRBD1,CASSSLTDRGRDQPQHF,TGTGCCAGCAGTTCCCTAACGGACAGGGGGCGCGATCAGCCCCAGCATTTT
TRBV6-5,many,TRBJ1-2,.,CASSSRYNGYTF,TGTGCCAGCAGTTCCAGGTATAATGGCTACACCTTC
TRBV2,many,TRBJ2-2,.,CASRGPGGTGELFF,TGTGCCAGCAGAGGTCCAGGGGGGACCGGGGAGCTGTTTTTT
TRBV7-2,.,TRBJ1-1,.,CASSLALYRANTEPFF,TGTGCCAGCAGCTTAGCGCTTTACAGGGCGAACACTGAACCTTTCTTT
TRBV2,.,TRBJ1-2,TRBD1,CASSARPGTGLGNYGYTF,TGTGCCAGCAGTGCACGTCCCGGGACAGGGTTGGGGAACTATGGCTACACCTTC
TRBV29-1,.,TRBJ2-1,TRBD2,CSASGSQDEQFF,TGCAGCGCTAGCGGGAGTCAGGATGAGCAGTTCTTC
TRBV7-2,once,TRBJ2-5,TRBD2,CASSLSSGRWEETQYF,TGTGCCAGCAGCTTATCTAGCGGGAGATGGGAAGAGACCCAGTACTTC
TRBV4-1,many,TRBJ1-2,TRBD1,CASSTRTGYGYTF,TGCGCCAGCAGCACCCGGACAGGCTATGGCTACACCTTC
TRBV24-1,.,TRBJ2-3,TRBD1,CATSDAGTGFAQYF,TGTGCCACCAGTGATGCCGGGACAGGGTTCGCGCAGTATTTT
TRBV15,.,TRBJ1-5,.,CATSIGGGNQPQHF,TGTGCCACCAGCATCGGTGGCGGCAATCAGCCCCAGCATTTT
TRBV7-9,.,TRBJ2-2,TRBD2,CAGSRSPLAGTGELFF,TGTGCCGGCAGCAGAAGCCCACTAGCGGGCACCGGGGAGCTGTTTTTT
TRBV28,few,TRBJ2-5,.,CASSLLPTRAGQETQYF,TGTGCCAGCAGTTTATTACCAACGCGAGCAGGGCAAGAGACCCAGTACTTC
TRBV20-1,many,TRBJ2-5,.,CSASRGPETQYF,TGCAGTGCTAGTCGCGGGCCAGAGACCCAGTACTTC
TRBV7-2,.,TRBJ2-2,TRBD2,CASSSAGGGVGELFF,TGTGCCAGCAGCTCCGCGGGAGGCGGTGTCGGGGAGCTGTTTTTT
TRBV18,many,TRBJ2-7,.,CASSRGAPSYEQYF,TGTGCCAGCTCGAGGGGGGCCCCCTCCTACGAGCAGTACTTC
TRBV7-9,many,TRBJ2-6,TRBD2,CVGGLAGGSGANVLTF,TGTGTCGGGGGGCTAGCGGGCGGATCTGGGGCCAACGTCCTGACTTTC
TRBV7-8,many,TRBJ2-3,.,CASTTSPSTGHSSQIRSIF,.